This entry lists 16 T cell receptor beta chains sequenced from one sample in a study of tumor and adjacent non-tumor tissue in lung cancer. The library came from three nested PCR rounds adapted from ARM-PCR protocols. TCRdb reanalysed the multiplex PCR reads using MiXCR and keeps one entry per CDR3 protein. The sample carries 100,000 to 120,000 distinct CDR3 sequences, 75% to 90% recorded once. The template was RNA from unsorted bulk tissue. What was sequenced was lung tumor tissue. These TCRs come from a man in his 70s with non-small cell lung cancer.

Points on this clonotype: One end of the junction varies from germline; a read error may be responsible. The chain employs TRBV29-1 and TRBJ1-1; D call uncertain. Germline V gives CDR1 SQVTM, CDR2 ANQGSEA. The CDR3 consists of 12 residues. In nucleotides, the CDR3 is TGCAGCGCCAGACCGAGGAACACTGGAGCTTTCTTT. The encoded protein is CSARPRNTGAFF.

This clonotype was detected many times. The genes are TRBV6-1 and TRBJ2-3, with 9 bases aligning to TRBD1. Germline V lookup: CDR1 MNHNS, CDR2 SASEGT. V was clipped by 8 bases and J by 3 bases; unmatched bases: 0. This CDR3 has 12 amino acids. CDR3 sequence reads: CASGQGTDTQYF. The DNA for the CDR3 is TGTGCCAGCGGACAGGGGACAGATACGCAGTATTTT.

In its sample, this clonotype was seen many times. V gene TRBV4-3 combines with J gene TRBJ1-1; no definite D call. The CDR3 loop spans 12 amino acids. Trimming removed 1 base from V and 2 bases from J, with 2 bases in between. From germline, CDR1 is LGHNA and CDR2 YSLEER. CDR3 coding DNA: TGCGCCAGCAGCCAAGGTAACACTGAAGCTTTCTTT. The encoded protein is CASSQGNTEAFF.

On this clonotype itself: Relative to the germline gene, one junction end is altered; a read error may explain this. This sequence joins TRBV4-1 and TRBJ2-2; TRBD1 matches at 8 bases. The CDR3 covers 17 residues. Looked up from germline, CDR1 is MGHRA and CDR2 is YSYEKL. The CDR3 here is CANSQGRDRGCTGELFF. As DNA, the CDR3 is TGCGCCAACAGCCAAGGCCGAGACAGGGGTTGCACCGGGGAGCTGTTTTTT.

With respect to this clonotype: A junction boundary mismatches the germline segment, possibly from a read error. This chain uses TRBV10-1 with TRBJ2-3; D possibly corresponds to TRBD1 (5 bases). Germline V gives CDR1 WNHNN, CDR2 SYGVQD (reference sequence). The CDR3 is 15 amino acids. DNA for the CDR3: TGCGACAGCAGAGAGTCGAAACAGGTCGCAGATACGCAGTATTTT. Translation: CDSRESKQVADTQYF.

This clonotype was observed a few times. At one of its ends the junction is not consistent with the germline gene, which may arise from a read error. V gene TRBV10-1 combines with J gene TRBJ2-1, with D possibly being TRBD1 (5 bases). The germline V gene encodes CDR1 WNHNN and CDR2 SYGVQD (reference sequence). The CDR3 sequence is 15 residues long. The CDR3, as DNA: TGCGCCTGCAGTGAACGTTCAGGGCTAGGCAATAAGCAGTTCTTC. This gives the protein CACSERSGLGNKQFF.

Concerning this clonotype: At one of its ends the junction is not consistent with the germline gene, which may arise from a read error. The V and J genes are TRBV6-2 or TRBV6-3 and TRBJ2-2; D unresolved. Germline V gene lookup returns CDR1 MNHEY and CDR2 SVGEGT. The CDR3 consists of 13 residues. In DNA form, the CDR3 reads TGTGTCAGCAGCAGAACTAACACCGGGGAGCTGTTTTTT. Translation gives CVSSRTNTGELFF.

Worth noting for this clonotype: It may be a read error: a sequence one base away is much more abundant. This sequence joins TRBV28 and TRBJ2-5; D uncertain. V dropped 3 bases and J dropped 5 bases, with 13 bases sitting between them. Germline lookup yields CDR1 MDHEN and CDR2 SYDVKM. The CDR3 has 14 residues. The CDR3: CASSFRMAGETQYF. The CDR3 coding sequence is TGTGCCAGCAGTTTTCGGATGGCTGGCGAGACCCAGTACTTC.

Points on this clonotype: At one boundary the junction diverges from the germline segment, which might be a read error. This chain uses TRBV14 with TRBJ2-7; no clear D gene. Germline V gene sequence: CDR1 SGHDN, CDR2 FVKESK. The CDR3 is 13 amino acids. Written as DNA, the CDR3 is TGTGCTAGCAGCCAAAGAATGGGGTACGAGCAGTACTTC. Translated, it gives CASSQRMGYEQYF.

Worth noting for this clonotype: A read error may account for a junction end that differs from germline. The CDR3 nucleotides are TGTGCCAGGAGCATAGTCTCGATTAGCTCCAACGAGCAGTACTTC. It encodes CARSIVSISSNEQYF. The V gene is TRBV11-3, the J gene TRBJ2-7, with no clear D. Germline V gene data show CDR1 as SGHNT and CDR2 as YENEEA. The CDR3 contains 15 residues. The variable domain in full, with the rest retrieved from reference TRBV11-3 and TRBJ2-7, is EAGVVQSPRYKIIEKKQPVAFWCNPISGHNTLYWYLQNLGQGPELLIRYENEEAVDDSQLPKDRFSAERLKGVDSTLKIQPAELGDSAVYLCARSIVSISSNEQYFGPGTRLTVT.

The chain couples TRBV6-2 or TRBV6-3 to TRBJ2-1, with D possibly TRBD1 on 6 matching bases. Trimming cost V 9 bases and J 4 bases, with 13 bases left between them. This CDR3 is 13 amino acids long. Looked up from germline, CDR1 is MNHEY and CDR2 is SVGEGT. The CDR3 here is CARNKGGYNEQFF. CDR3 in DNA: TGTGCCAGAAACAAAGGGGGTTACAATGAGCAGTTCTTC.

In its sample, this clonotype was seen many times. The chain is built from TRBV14 and TRBJ2-1; possible D gene TRBD1, 5 bases. With 0 bases removed from V and 0 bases from J, the gap between germline ends came to 18 bases. The CDR3 spans 19 residues. CDR1 and CDR2 (germline): SGHDN, FVKESK. CDR3 coding DNA: TGTGCCAGCAGCCAAGAGTTCCTACAACAGGTCAGCTCCTACAATGAGCAGTTCTTC. This codes for CASSQEFLQQVSSYNEQFF.

As regards this clonotype: A single base separates this from a much larger clone, so it may be a read error. This sequence joins TRBV20-1 and TRBJ1-4; D is undetermined. Germline CDR1 is DFQATT and CDR2 is SNEGSKA (reference sequence). This CDR3 region has 11 residues. CDR3 DNA sequence: TGCAGTGGGGAAACTAATGAAAAACAGTTTTTT. It yields the protein CSGETNEKQFF.

Concerning this clonotype itself: A read error is possible here, since a much larger clone lies one base away. The chain recombines TRBV20-1 with TRBJ2-1, with a possible D match to TRBD2 (6 bases). This CDR3 is 19 amino acids long. V was trimmed by 0 bases and J by 1 base, leaving 22 bases between them. In germline, CDR1 is DFQATT, CDR2 SNEGSKA (reference sequence). CDR3 nucleotides: TGCAGTGCTAGAGATCCTAGCGTGAGGGTCATGTTATCCTACAATGAGCAGTTCTTC. Translated, it gives CSARDPSVRVMLSYNEQFF.

CDR3 in DNA: TGTGCCAGCAGGACAACAGGATACTCCGGGGAGCTGTTTTTT. Translating gives CASRTTGYSGELFF. The J gene is TRBJ2-2, the V gene TRBV28; a weak D match, TRBD1 (5 bases). This CDR3 has 14 residues. V was pared by 6 bases and J by 6 bases, with 14 bases between. The V gene's germline CDR1 is MDHEN and CDR2 SYDVKM. Filled out from reference TRBV28 and TRBJ2-2, the complete variable domain reads DVKVTQSSRYLVKRTGEKVFLECVQDMDHENMFWYRQDPGLGLRLIYFSYDVKMKEKGDIPEGYSVSREKKERFSLILESASTNQTSMYLCASRTTGYSGELFFGEGSRLTVL.

Concerning this clonotype itself: The junction shows a germline mismatch at one end, possibly a read error. CDR3: CVSGYARGDEQYF. The CDR3 bases are TGTGTCAGCGGTTACGCCAGGGGAGACGAGCAGTACTTC. The chain couples TRBV6-6 to TRBJ2-7; D is perhaps TRBD1 (6 bases). Per germline, CDR1 MNHNY and CDR2 SVGAGI (reference sequence). The CDR3 contains 13 residues.